This TCR beta chain came from a study of blood T cell repertoires in COVID-19. Study background: Acute-phase and convalescent COVID-19 samples originated in the United States, Italy and Spain. Nucleic acid was either cDNA or gDNA, and it came from T cells, B-cell-depleted T cells, or PBMCs.

The CDR3 is 15 amino acids. CDR1 and CDR2 (germline): SGHAT, FQDESV (reference sequence). Trimming stripped 6 bases from V and 2 bases from J, with 15 bases between. Authors' analysis steps: For nucleated cells, counts were estimated from reference gene primer amplification. Method: immunoSEQ multiplex PCR; TCRdb's copy keeps in-frame clones and lacks some. V and J calls and clone size are those listed in that table; D and trimming were worked out from the DNA. The sample lists tens of thousands of clones; about 90% were seen once. The sample comprised peripheral blood. This clonotype was obtained from a man in his fifties or sixties with active COVID-19. The chain combines TRBV11-1 with TRBJ2-3; a possible D gene is TRBD2 (6 bases). The chain's CDR3 is CASRFSGTYTDTQYF. CDR3 DNA: TGTGCCAGCAGGTTTAGCGGTACCTACACAGATACGCAGTATTTT.